Presented here are 5 T cell receptor beta chains from one specimen sequenced in a study of tissue T cells after allogeneic stem cell transplantation. Described time point: mouse harvest day 14 after allogeneic transplant. Each mouse received 10^7 T-cell-depleted marrow cells plus 10^6 splenic CD5+ T cells by tail vein. Libraries were prepared by immunoSEQ multiplex PCR; TCRdb keeps only in-frame clonotypes and omits some of them. The sample shows around 2,900 clones, around 46% of them seen only once. Sequencing was performed on gut tissue. Source of these receptors: a female BALB/c mouse given C57BL/6 T cells with graft-versus-host disease after an allogeneic hematopoietic cell transplant.

Regarding this clone: Genes and germline are mouse. The read ends 1 residue early relative to the CDR3; the germline J gene fills the gap. The chain recombines TRBV19 with TRBJ2-7; 9 nucleotides align to TRBD2. J lost 2 bases, V lost 0 bases, and 6 bases had no gene match. Germline CDR1 and CDR2: FNHDT and SITEND (reference sequence). The CDR3 runs to 16 residues. The chain's CDR3 is CASSIALGGAPYEQYF. The CDR3 DNA, read in part, is TGTGCCAGCAGTATAGCTCTGGGGGGGGCGCCCTATGAACAGTAC.

This clone was observed once. Gene and germline names: mouse. The read comes to an end 1 residue before the CDR3 does, leaving the germline J gene to fill in the end. The V call is TRBV15, the J call TRBJ2-7, with D maybe TRBD1 (6 bases). The V end lost 5 bases, the J end lost 4 bases, and 9 bases lay between the germline ends. The CDR3 is 12 amino acids. CDR1 is SGHND, CDR2 FRSKSL, per germline. CDR3 region: CASSQDSYEQYF. Incomplete CDR3 DNA: TGTGCCAGCAGTCAGGACAGTTATGAACAGTAC.

To note about this clone: The listed genes are named as in mouse. The CDR3 end lies 1 residue beyond the end of the read and is filled in from the germline J gene. The V call is TRBV16, the J call TRBJ1-3, with unresolved D. Trimming shortened V by 0 bases and J by 0 bases, and 6 bases separated the two germline ends. Germline values: CDR1 SGHSA, CDR2 FRNQAP. The CDR3 is 15 residues long. The chain's CDR3 is CASSLEFSSGNTLYF. CDR3 bases read: TGTGCAAGCAGCTTAGAGTTCAGTTCTGGAAATACGCTCTAT. Supplemented by reference TRBV16 and TRBJ1-3, the full variable domain reads NAGVIQTPRHKVTGKGQEATLWCEPISGHSAVFWYRQTIVQGLEFLTYFRNQAPIDDSGMPKERFSAQMPNQSHSTLKIQSTQPQDSAVYLCASSLEFSSGNTLYFGEGSRLIVV.

On this clone itself: Gene and germline names: mouse. Read data end 1 residue before the CDR3 end; the end is taken from the germline J gene. The chain uses TRBV26 and TRBJ2-7, with D tentatively TRBD1 or TRBD2 (5 bases each). The V gene's germline CDR1 is KGHPV and CDR2 FQNQEV (reference sequence). Trimming shortened V by 0 bases and J by 5 bases, and 5 bases separated the two germline ends. The CDR3 has 12 residues. Partial CDR3 DNA: TGTGCCAGCAGTCTGTCGGGGGATGAACAGTAC. It codes for CASSLSGDEQY. The whole CDR3 protein reads CASSLSGDEQYF.

This clone is deemed large. Genes and germline are mouse. Read coverage stops 1 residue before the CDR3 terminus; the germline J gene supplies the remainder. V is TRBV13-1 and J is TRBJ1-4, with TRBD1 matching over 7 bases. This CDR3 has 14 residues. Germline lookup yields CDR1 NSHNY and CDR2 SYGAGN. V lost 3 bases and J lost 1; bases outside the gene matches: 0. The CDR3 is CASSGTGSNERLFF. The sequenced part of the CDR3 DNA is TGTGCCAGCAGTGGGACAGGTTCCAACGAAAGATTATTT.